What follows is one TCR beta chain and its context. The sample comes from a study of CD8 T cells in Susac syndrome. The wider study: Among the Susac syndrome patients who underwent sequencing, five or six had clinically active disease, while about eight of them were in remission.

Reverse transcription of roughly 0.45 to 1 ug RNA used random hexamers. TCRdb re-analysed the immunoSEQ multiplex PCR reads in MiXCR, keeping a single row per CDR3 protein. The sample lists around 230,000 distinct CDR3 sequences, 95% to 97% occurring once. Trimming shortened V by 0 bases and J by 10 bases, and 10 bases separated the two germline ends. The CDR3 consists of 13 residues. CDR1 is LNHDA, CDR2 SQIVND, per germline (reference sequence). Specimen: CD4+ T cells from PBMCs. The source is a human donor with Susac syndrome. The chain couples TRBV19 to TRBJ2-1; no clear D. The DNA of the CDR3 is TGTGCCAGTAGTATAGACCGCCTTAGGGAGCAGTTCTTC. This codes for CASSIDRLREQFF. The full variable domain, completed using reference TRBV19 and TRBJ2-1, is DGGITQSPKYLFRKEGQNVTLSCEQNLNHDAMYWYRQDPGQGLRLIYYSQIVNDFQKGDIAEGYSVSREKKESFPLTVTSAQKNPTAFYLCASSIDRLREQFFGPGTRLTVL.